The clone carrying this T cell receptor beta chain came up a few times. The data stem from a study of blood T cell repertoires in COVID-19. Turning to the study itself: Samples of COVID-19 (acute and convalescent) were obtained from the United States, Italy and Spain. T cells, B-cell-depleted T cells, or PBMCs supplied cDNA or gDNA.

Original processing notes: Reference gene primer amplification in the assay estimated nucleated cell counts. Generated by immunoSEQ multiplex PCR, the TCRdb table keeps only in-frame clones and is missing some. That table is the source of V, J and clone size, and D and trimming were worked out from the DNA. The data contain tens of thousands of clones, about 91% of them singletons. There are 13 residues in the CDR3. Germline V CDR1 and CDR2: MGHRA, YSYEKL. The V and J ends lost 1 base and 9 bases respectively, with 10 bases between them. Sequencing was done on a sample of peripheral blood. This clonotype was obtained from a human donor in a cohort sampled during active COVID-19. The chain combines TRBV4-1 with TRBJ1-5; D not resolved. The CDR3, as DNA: TGCGCCAGCAGCCAAGGGCCCGCTCTGCCCCAGCATTTT. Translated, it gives CASSQGPALPQHF.